This passage covers 24 T cell receptor beta chains from one sample sequenced in a study of T cell changes during pregnancy in multiple sclerosis. Measured with immunoSEQ multiplex PCR; TCRdb has only the in-frame clones, and not every one. The sample carries roughly 80,000 clones, around 89% recorded once. The sequences come from peripheral blood, collected before pregnancy. The receptors stem from a female donor with multiple sclerosis, enrolled in a pregnancy study.

V usage is TRBV6-1 and J usage is TRBJ2-1; tentatively, D is TRBD1 (6 bases). The CDR3 is 15 residues long. V was shortened by 8 bases and J by 4 bases, with 18 bases between the two germline ends. The V gene's germline CDR1 is MNHNS and CDR2 SASEGT. The CDR3 is CASSRSRGLYNEQFF. The CDR3 DNA follows: TGTGCCAGCTCTCGATCCAGGGGCCTTTACAATGAGCAGTTCTTC.

The sample holds one count of this clone. The chain employs TRBV4-1 and TRBJ2-5; 7 bases align to TRBD1. The germline V gene encodes CDR1 MGHRA and CDR2 YSYEKL. The CDR3 runs 14 residues. Germline trimming cut 0 bases from V and 4 bases from J; bases unmatched to any gene: 2. The CDR3 reads CASSQDEGAETQYF. The CDR3, as DNA: TGCGCCAGCAGCCAAGATGAGGGGGCAGAGACCCAGTACTTC.

This clone appeared many times. The genes are TRBV10-3 and TRBJ1-2; D perhaps matches TRBD1 (6 bases). The germline V and J ends were trimmed by 10 bases and 0 bases, with 12 bases remaining between them. CDR1 ENHRY and CDR2 SYGVKD come from the germline V gene. The CDR3 contains 13 residues. The CDR3 sequence: CATQRTANYGYTF. The CDR3 coding sequence is TGTGCCACCCAGCGGACAGCTAACTATGGCTACACCTTC.

The chain is built from TRBV9 and TRBJ2-3, with 11 bases lining up with TRBD2. This CDR3 is 15 amino acids long. The germline CDR1 and CDR2 sequences are SGDLS and YYNGEE. Trimming took 1 base from V and 4 from J; bases not matched to a gene: 2. The DNA for the CDR3 is TGTGCCAGCAGCGTACTAGCGGGGGGCCCAGATACGCAGTATTTT. It specifies CASSVLAGGPDTQYF.

In nucleotides, the CDR3 is TGCGCCAGCAGCTTGGACTGGGGCAACACTGAAGCTTTCTTT. Protein: CASSLDWGNTEAFF. The chain is built from TRBV5-1 and TRBJ1-1, with D maybe TRBD1 (5 bases). CDR3 length: 14 residues. Germline assignment: CDR1 SGHRS and CDR2 YFSETQ. Trimming shortened V by 0 bases and J by 2 bases, and 8 bases separated the two germline ends.

The chain employs TRBV5-4 and TRBJ2-1, with D perhaps TRBD2 (7 bases). This CDR3 has 16 amino acids. The germline gives CDR1 SGHNT, CDR2 YYREEE (reference sequence). V was clipped by 6 bases and J by 4 bases, with 20 bases between them. CDR3 sequence reads: CASTNPKGGAYNEQFF. The CDR3 DNA follows: TGTGCCAGCACCAATCCTAAGGGGGGGGCGTACAATGAGCAGTTCTTC.

This clone was seen once. The chain links TRBV4-3 to TRBJ1-5; D uncertain. The CDR3 contains 13 residues. V was pared by 0 bases and J by 9 bases, with 9 bases between. Germline lookup yields CDR1 LGHNA and CDR2 YSLEER. The CDR3 reads CASSQELRGPQHF. Written as DNA, the CDR3 is TGCGCCAGCAGCCAAGAATTGAGAGGGCCCCAGCATTTT.

This clone was seen only once. The V call is TRBV6-5, the J call TRBJ1-2, with D possibly matching TRBD1 (6 bases). This CDR3 contains 12 residues. V shed 6 bases and J shed 6 bases, with 11 bases lying between them. The germline V gene has CDR1 MNHEY and CDR2 SVGAGI. CDR3 nucleotides: TGTGCCAGCAGACCACAGGGCCATGGCTACACCTTC. Protein sequence: CASRPQGHGYTF.

The chain has TRBV6-6 and TRBJ1-4, with 10 bases aligning to TRBD1. The CDR3 covers 14 residues. Germline loops: CDR1 MNHNY, CDR2 SVGAGI (reference sequence). The trim removed 2 bases at V and 7 bases at J, leaving 1 base unmatched. CDR3 DNA sequence: TGTGCCAGCAGTTACGGGACAGGGGTTGAAAAACTGTTTTTT. As protein: CASSYGTGVEKLFF.

The chain carries TRBV9 and TRBJ2-1; 11 nucleotides line up with TRBD2. The junction had 16 bases not matched to a gene; V was cut back by 3 bases and J by 5 bases. Germline V gene data show CDR1 as SGDLS and CDR2 as YYNGEE. The CDR3 is made up of 19 amino acids. The CDR3 sequence is CASSELGVAGGPRNNEQFF. The CDR3 nucleotides are TGTGCCAGCAGCGAGCTTGGGGTAGCGGGGGGGCCGAGAAACAATGAGCAGTTCTTC. Combining the CDR3 with reference TRBV9 and TRBJ2-1 gives the whole variable domain DSGVTQTPKHLITATGQRVTLRCSPRSGDLSVYWYQQSLDQGLQFLIQYYNGEERAKGNILERFSAQQFPDLHSELNLSSLELGDSALYFCASSELGVAGGPRNNEQFFGPGTRLTVL.

The rearrangement links TRBV28 to TRBJ2-5, with TRBD1 matching over 7 bases. This CDR3 spans 15 amino acids. Germline V gene data show CDR1 as MDHEN and CDR2 as SYDVKM. V was clipped by 3 bases and J by 5 bases; unmatched bases: 9. CDR3 nucleotides: TGTGCCAGCAGTTTTCTACAGGGGCGGAGCGAGACCCAGTACTTC. This translates into CASSFLQGRSETQYF.

The chain carries TRBV4-1 and TRBJ1-4; D unresolved. Germline V gives CDR1 MGHRA, CDR2 YSYEKL. V lost 4 bases, J lost 0 bases, and 9 bases lay in between. The CDR3 is made up of 15 amino acids. The CDR3 DNA reads as TGCGCCAGCAGCCGTCCCTTTGCAACTAATGAAAAACTGTTTTTT. Protein sequence: CASSRPFATNEKLFF.

The rearrangement joins TRBV12-5 to TRBJ1-5; weak D call: TRBD1 (5 bases). This CDR3 contains 19 residues. V was clipped by 0 bases and J by 4 bases, with 22 bases between them. CDR1 is LGHNT and CDR2 is FRNRAP in the germline V gene. CDR3 amino acids: CASGLVQDGTRWINQPQHF. CDR3 bases: TGTGCTAGTGGTTTGGTACAGGACGGTACTCGGTGGATTAATCAGCCCCAGCATTTT.

The chain couples TRBV7-2 to TRBJ1-1, with 7 positions matching TRBD1. The V and J ends lost 5 bases and 4 bases, in that order; junction bases with no gene match: 7. Germline CDR1 is SGHTA and CDR2 is FQGNSA. CDR3 length equals 14 residues. This chain's CDR3 is CASSVGHRGTEAFF. CDR3 nucleotides: TGTGCCAGCAGCGTCGGCCACAGGGGCACTGAAGCTTTCTTT. The full variable domain, with the rest looked up from reference TRBV7-2 and TRBJ1-1, is GAGVSQSPSNKVTEKGKDVELRCDPISGHTALYWYRQSLGQGLEFLIYFQGNSAPDKSGLPSDRFSAERTGGSVSTLTIQRTQQEDSAVYLCASSVGHRGTEAFFGQGTRLTVV.

The rearrangement links TRBV5-1 to TRBJ1-5, with D uncertain. The CDR3 length is 14 residues. Per germline, CDR1 SGHRS and CDR2 YFSETQ. Deletions cut 2 bases from V and 7 bases from J, with 13 bases between. CDR3 residues: CASSFDPGEQPQHF. The CDR3 DNA sequence: TGCGCCAGCAGCTTCGACCCCGGGGAGCAGCCCCAGCATTTT.

The chain employs TRBV5-1 and TRBJ2-7, with a weak D call TRBD2 (6 bases). The V end was cut by 3 bases, the J end by 0 bases, with 13 bases between. The germline V gene encodes CDR1 SGHRS and CDR2 YFSETQ. This CDR3 has 15 residues. The CDR3 protein is CASSSGTVSSYEQYF. The CDR3 coding sequence is TGCGCCAGCAGCTCGGGGACTGTGAGCTCCTACGAGCAGTACTTC.

The chain joins TRBV11-2 to TRBJ1-2; unclear D gene. The length of the CDR3 is 11 residues. Trimming left V 1 base short and J 7 bases short, with 4 bases between. Germline CDR1 reads SGHAT; CDR2 reads FQNNGV. DNA for the CDR3: TGTGCCAGCAGCTTAGGCGCTGGCTACACCTTC. It encodes CASSLGAGYTF.

The chain recombines TRBV27 with TRBJ1-1; no clear D gene. The CDR3 runs 15 residues. Per the germline V gene, CDR1 is MNHEY and CDR2 is SMNVEV (reference sequence). With 0 bases removed from V and 7 bases from J, the gap between germline ends came to 15 bases. CDR3 protein: CASSLSATSGVEAFF. The DNA for the CDR3 is TGTGCCAGCAGTTTATCAGCCACGAGCGGGGTTGAAGCTTTCTTT.

The rearrangement joins TRBV7-8 to TRBJ1-1; D is perhaps TRBD1 (6 bases). The CDR3 is 11 residues long. V was clipped by 10 bases and J by 7 bases, with 13 bases between them. The germline CDR1 and CDR2 sequences are SGHVS and FQNEAQ. The CDR3 spells CATRTDIEAFF. The CDR3 DNA reads as TGTGCCACCCGGACAGACATTGAAGCTTTCTTT.

The V and J genes are TRBV13 and TRBJ1-1; D remains unclear. Germline V gene sequence: CDR1 PRHDT, CDR2 FYEKMQ (reference sequence). With 5 bases removed from V and 5 bases from J, the gap between germline ends came to 15 bases. This CDR3 region has 14 residues. Written as DNA, the CDR3 is TGTGCCAGCAGCCCCCAAGGGTCGGGGACTGAAGCTTTCTTT. Protein: CASSPQGSGTEAFF.

The chain couples TRBV7-2 to TRBJ2-3; a weak D match, TRBD2 (5 bases). CDR1 and CDR2 from the germline V gene are SGHTA and FQGNSA. This CDR3 has 13 residues. V gave up 1 base and J gave up 5 bases, with 7 bases separating them. The CDR3 region has the DNA TGTGCCAGCAGCTTAGAAGCGGTAGATACGCAGTATTTT. Protein sequence: CASSLEAVDTQYF.

The gene calls are TRBV4-2 and TRBJ1-4; D unresolved. Per germline, CDR1 LGHNA and CDR2 YNFKEQ. CDR3 length: 15 amino acids. V was trimmed by 1 base and J by 7 bases, leaving 13 bases between them. The CDR3 region has the DNA TGTGCCAGCAGCCAAGGAGGGAAGGGCGGTGAAAAACTGTTTTTT. Translation gives CASSQGGKGGEKLFF.

The gene calls are TRBV7-9 and TRBJ2-2; TRBD2 is a possible D gene (6 bases). V dropped 11 bases and J dropped 7 bases, with 11 bases sitting between them. The CDR3 is 11 amino acids. CDR1 and CDR2 (germline): SEHNR, FQNEAQ (reference sequence). Here the CDR3 reads CAGGRIGELFF. The CDR3 region has the DNA TGTGCCGGGGGGAGGATCGGGGAGCTGTTTTTT.

The chain joins TRBV5-1 to TRBJ2-3; tentatively, D is TRBD2 (6 bases). The CDR3 length is 15 residues. Germline CDR1 is SGHRS and CDR2 is YFSETQ. V was shortened by 2 bases and J by 2 bases, with 12 bases between the two germline ends. CDR3 nucleotide sequence: TGCGCCAGCAGCTTACTAGCTACCAACACAGATACGCAGTATTTT. It translates to CASSLLATNTDTQYF.